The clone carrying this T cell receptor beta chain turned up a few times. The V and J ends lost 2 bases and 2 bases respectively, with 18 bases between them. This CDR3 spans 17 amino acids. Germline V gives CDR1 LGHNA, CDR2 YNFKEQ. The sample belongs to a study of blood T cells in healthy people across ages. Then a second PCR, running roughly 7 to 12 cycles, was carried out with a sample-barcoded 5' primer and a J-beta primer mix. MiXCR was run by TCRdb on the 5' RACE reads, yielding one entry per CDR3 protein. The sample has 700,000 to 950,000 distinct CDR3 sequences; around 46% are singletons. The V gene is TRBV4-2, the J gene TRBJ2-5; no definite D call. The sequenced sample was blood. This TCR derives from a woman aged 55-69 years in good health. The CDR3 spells CASSQSDGGKVQETQYF. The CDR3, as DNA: TGTGCCAGCAGCCAAAGCGACGGCGGCAAGGTACAAGAGACCCAGTACTTC.